The clone carrying this T cell receptor beta chain was observed once. The data derive from a study of T cell changes during pregnancy in multiple sclerosis. Trimming left V 7 bases short and J 1 base short, with 16 bases between. This CDR3 is 15 amino acids long. The V gene's germline CDR1 is SGHVS and CDR2 FQNEAQ. This table comes from immunoSEQ multiplex PCR, and its TCRdb copy is limited to in-frame clones, with some not included. The sample lists tens of thousands of clones, over 80% occurring once. Sample: peripheral blood, taken in the first trimester of pregnancy. The TCR originated in a female donor with multiple sclerosis, enrolled in a pregnancy study. This chain joins TRBV7-8 and TRBJ1-1, with TRBD1 as a possible D gene (6 bases). The CDR3 sequence: CASIIGTQGNTEAFF. The CDR3 DNA is TGTGCCAGCATCATTGGGACACAGGGGAACACTGAAGCTTTCTTT.